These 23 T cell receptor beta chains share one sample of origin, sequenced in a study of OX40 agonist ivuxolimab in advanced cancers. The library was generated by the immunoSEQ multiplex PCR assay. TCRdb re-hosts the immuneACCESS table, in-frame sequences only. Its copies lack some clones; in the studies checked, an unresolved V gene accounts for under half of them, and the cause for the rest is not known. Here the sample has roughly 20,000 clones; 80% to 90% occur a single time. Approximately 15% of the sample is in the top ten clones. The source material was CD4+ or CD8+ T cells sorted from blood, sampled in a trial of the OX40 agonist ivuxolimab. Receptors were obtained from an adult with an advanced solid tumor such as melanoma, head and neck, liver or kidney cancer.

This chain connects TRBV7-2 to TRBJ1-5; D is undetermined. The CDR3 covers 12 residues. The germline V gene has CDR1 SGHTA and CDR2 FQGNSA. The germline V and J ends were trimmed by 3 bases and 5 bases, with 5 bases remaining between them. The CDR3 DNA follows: TGTGCCAGCAGCTTCAACCATCAGCCCCAGCATTTT. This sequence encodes CASSFNHQPQHF. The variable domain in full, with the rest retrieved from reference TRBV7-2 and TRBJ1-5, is GAGVSQSPSNKVTEKGKDVELRCDPISGHTALYWYRQSLGQGLEFLIYFQGNSAPDKSGLPSDRFSAERTGGSVSTLTIQRTQQEDSAVYLCASSFNHQPQHFGDGTRLSIL.

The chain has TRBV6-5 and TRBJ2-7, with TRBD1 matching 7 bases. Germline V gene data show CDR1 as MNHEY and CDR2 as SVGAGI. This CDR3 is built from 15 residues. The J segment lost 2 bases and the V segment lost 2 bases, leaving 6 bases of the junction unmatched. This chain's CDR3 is CASSYRDRVPYEQYF. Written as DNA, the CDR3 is TGTGCCAGCAGTTACCGAGACAGGGTCCCCTACGAGCAGTACTTC.

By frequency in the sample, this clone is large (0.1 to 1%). Written as DNA, the CDR3 is TGTGCCAGCATTAGGTCTGAGAGCTCCTACGAGCAGTACTTC. It translates to CASIRSESSYEQYF. This chain connects TRBV2 to TRBJ2-7; D unresolved. The CDR3 consists of 14 residues. V lost 7 bases and J lost 0, with 13 bases in between. The germline gives CDR1 SNHLY, CDR2 FYNNEI.

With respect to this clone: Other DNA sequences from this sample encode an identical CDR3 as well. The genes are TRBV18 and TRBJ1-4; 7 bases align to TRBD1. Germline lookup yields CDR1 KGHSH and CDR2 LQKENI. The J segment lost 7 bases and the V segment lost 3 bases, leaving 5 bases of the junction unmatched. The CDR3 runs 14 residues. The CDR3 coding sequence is TGTGCCAGCTCACCCCGACAGGGTGGTGAAAAACTGTTTTTT. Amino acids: CASSPRQGGEKLFF.

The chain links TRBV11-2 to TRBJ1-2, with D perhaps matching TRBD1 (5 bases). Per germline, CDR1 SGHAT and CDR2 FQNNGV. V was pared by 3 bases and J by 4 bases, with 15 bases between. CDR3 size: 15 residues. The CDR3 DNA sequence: TGTGCCAGCAGCTTTTCTGGGGCGGGGACCTATGGCTACACCTTC. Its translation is CASSFSGAGTYGYTF.

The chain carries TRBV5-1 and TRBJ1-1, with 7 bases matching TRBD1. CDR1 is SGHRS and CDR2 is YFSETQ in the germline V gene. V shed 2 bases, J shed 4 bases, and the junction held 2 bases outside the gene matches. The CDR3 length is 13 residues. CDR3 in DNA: TGCGCCAGCAGCTTTTCAGGGGGCACTGAAGCTTTCTTT. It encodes CASSFSGGTEAFF.

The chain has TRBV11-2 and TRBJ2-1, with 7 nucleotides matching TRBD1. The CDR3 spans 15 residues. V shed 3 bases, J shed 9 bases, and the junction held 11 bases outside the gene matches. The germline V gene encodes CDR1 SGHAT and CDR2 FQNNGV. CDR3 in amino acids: CASSFGSRGRGEQFF. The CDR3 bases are TGTGCCAGCAGCTTTGGAAGTAGGGGGCGCGGTGAGCAGTTCTTC.

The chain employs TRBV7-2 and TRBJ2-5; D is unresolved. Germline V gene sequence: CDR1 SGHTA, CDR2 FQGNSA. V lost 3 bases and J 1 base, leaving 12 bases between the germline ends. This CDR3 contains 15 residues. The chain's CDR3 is CASSLLVTGQETQYF. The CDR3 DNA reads TGTGCCAGCAGCTTGCTAGTGACGGGCCAAGAGACCCAGTACTTC.

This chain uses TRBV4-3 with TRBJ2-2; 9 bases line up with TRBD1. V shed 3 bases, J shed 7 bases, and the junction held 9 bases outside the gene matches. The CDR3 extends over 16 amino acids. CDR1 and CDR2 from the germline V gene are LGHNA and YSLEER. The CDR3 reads CASSHPGTGIVGELFF. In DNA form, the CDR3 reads TGCGCCAGCAGCCATCCCGGGACAGGGATCGTCGGGGAGCTGTTTTTT.

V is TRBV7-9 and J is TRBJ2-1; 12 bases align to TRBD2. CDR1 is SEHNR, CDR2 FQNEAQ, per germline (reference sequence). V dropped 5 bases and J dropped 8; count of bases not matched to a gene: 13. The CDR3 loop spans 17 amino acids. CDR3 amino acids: CASSPRLAGVGGDEQFF. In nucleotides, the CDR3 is TGTGCCAGCAGCCCACGACTAGCGGGAGTGGGAGGCGATGAGCAGTTCTTC.

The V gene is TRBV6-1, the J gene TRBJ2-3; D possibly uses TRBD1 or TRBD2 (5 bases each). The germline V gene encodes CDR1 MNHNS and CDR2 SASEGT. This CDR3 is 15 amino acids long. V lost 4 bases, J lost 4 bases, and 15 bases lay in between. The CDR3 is CASSAALMGADTQYF. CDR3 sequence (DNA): TGTGCCAGCAGTGCGGCTCTAATGGGGGCAGATACGCAGTATTTT.

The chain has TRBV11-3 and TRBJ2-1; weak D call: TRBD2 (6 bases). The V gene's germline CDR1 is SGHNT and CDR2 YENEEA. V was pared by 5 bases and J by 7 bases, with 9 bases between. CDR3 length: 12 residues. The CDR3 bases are TGTGCCAGCAGCGGGACTTCAAATGAGCAGTTCTTC. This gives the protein CASSGTSNEQFF.

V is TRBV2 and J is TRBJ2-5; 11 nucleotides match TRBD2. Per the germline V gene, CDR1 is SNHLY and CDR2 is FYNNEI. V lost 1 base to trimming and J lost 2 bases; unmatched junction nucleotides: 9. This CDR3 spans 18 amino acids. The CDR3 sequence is CASSEGRLAGPDQETQYF. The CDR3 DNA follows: TGTGCCAGCAGTGAAGGCCGACTAGCGGGGCCTGATCAAGAGACCCAGTACTTC.

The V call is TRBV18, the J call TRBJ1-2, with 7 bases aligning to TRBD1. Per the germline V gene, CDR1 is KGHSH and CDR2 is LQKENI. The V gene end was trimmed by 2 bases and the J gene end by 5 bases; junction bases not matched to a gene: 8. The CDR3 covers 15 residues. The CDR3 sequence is CASSPVTGTGYGYTF. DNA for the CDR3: TGTGCCAGCTCACCAGTGACAGGGACGGGGTATGGCTACACCTTC.

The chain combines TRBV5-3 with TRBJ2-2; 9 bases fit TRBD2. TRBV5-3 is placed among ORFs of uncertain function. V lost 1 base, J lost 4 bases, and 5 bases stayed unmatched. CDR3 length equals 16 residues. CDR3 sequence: CARSLFGGRVTGELFF. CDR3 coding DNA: TGTGCCAGAAGCTTGTTTGGCGGGAGGGTCACCGGGGAGCTGTTTTTT.

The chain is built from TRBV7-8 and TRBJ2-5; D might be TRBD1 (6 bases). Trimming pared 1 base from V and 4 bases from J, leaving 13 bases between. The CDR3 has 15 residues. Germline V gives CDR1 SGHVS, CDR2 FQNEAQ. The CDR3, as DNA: TGTGCCAGCAGCTTAGTTGGGGGCGTGGGAGAGACCCAGTACTTC. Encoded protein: CASSLVGGVGETQYF. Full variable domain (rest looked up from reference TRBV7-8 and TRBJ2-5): GAGVSQSPRYKVAKRGQDVALRCDPISGHVSLFWYQQALGQGPEFLTYFQNEAQLDKSGLPSDRFFAERPEGSVSTLKIQRTQQEDSAVYLCASSLVGGVGETQYFGPGTRLLVL.

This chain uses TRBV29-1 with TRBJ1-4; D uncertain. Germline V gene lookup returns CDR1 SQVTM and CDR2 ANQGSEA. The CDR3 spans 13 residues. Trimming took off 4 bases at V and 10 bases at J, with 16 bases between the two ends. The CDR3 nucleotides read TGCAGCGTTGGCCAAGATTTAGGTGGAAAACTGTTTTTT. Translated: CSVGQDLGGKLFF.

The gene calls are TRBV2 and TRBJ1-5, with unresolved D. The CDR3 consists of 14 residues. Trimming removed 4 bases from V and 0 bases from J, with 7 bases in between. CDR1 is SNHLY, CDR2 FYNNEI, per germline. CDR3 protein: CASSGPTSNQPQHF. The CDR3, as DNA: TGTGCCAGCAGTGGGCCGACTAGCAATCAGCCCCAGCATTTT.

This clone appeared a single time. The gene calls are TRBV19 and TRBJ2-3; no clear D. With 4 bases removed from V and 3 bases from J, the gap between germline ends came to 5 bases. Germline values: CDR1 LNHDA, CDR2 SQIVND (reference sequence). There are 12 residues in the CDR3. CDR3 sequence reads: CASSSLTDTQYF. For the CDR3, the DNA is TGTGCCAGTAGTAGTCTTACAGATACGCAGTATTTT.

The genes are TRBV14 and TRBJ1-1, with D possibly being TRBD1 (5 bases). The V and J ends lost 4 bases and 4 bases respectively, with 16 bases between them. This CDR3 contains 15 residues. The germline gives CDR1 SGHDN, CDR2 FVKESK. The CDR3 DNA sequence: TGTGCCAGCAGCCGAGGGACCCGGGGGTCCACTGAAGCTTTCTTT. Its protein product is CASSRGTRGSTEAFF.

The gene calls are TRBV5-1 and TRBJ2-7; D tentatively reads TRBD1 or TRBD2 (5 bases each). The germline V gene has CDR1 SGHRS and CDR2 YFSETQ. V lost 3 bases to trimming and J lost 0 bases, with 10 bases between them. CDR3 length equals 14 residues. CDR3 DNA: TGCGCCAGCAGCTGGGACGGATCCTCCTACGAGCAGTACTTC. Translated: CASSWDGSSYEQYF.

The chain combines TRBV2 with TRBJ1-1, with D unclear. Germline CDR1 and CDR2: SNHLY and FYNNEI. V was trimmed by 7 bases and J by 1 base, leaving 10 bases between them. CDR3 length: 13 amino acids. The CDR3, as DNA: TGTGCCAGCACCCCCCTAGGGAACACTGAAGCTTTCTTT. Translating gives CASTPLGNTEAFF. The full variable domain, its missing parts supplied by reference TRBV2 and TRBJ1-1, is EPEVTQTPSHQVTQMGQEVILRCVPISNHLYFYWYRQILGQKVEFLVSFYNNEISEKSEIFDDQFSVERPDGSNFTLKIRSTKLEDSAMYFCASTPLGNTEAFFGQGTRLTVV.

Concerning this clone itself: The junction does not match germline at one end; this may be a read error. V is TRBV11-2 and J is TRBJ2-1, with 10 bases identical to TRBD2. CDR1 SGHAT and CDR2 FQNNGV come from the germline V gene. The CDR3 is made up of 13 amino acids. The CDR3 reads CASSELAGFPFIF. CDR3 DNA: TGTGCCAGCAGCGAACTAGCGGGATTTCCCTTTATCTTC.